The 29 T cell receptor beta chains given below trace back to one sample, sequenced in a study of monozygotic twins with inflammatory bowel disease. TCRdb reprocessed the 5' RACE reads and reports one entry per CDR3 protein, with no DNA. The listing contains about 380,000 distinct CDR3 sequences. Specimen: blood. These receptors came from a human donor with ulcerative colitis or Crohn's disease, or a healthy co-twin of an affected twin (not recorded which).

J is TRBJ2-5 and V is TRBV5-1; no DNA is available, so the TRBD1 call from TCRdb remains unchecked. The CDR3 sequence is 14 residues long. Germline assignment: CDR1 SGHRS and CDR2 YFSETQ. The CDR3 sequence: CASSICQGQETQYF.

V usage is TRBV6-5 and J usage is TRBJ2-3; the TRBD1 assignment by TCRdb is unverifiable without DNA. CDR1 and CDR2 from the germline V gene are MNHEY and SVGAGI. The CDR3 contains 15 residues. CDR3 residues: CASIKRDRGFDTQYF.

V is TRBV5-1 and J is TRBJ2-7. The CDR3 runs 12 residues. Germline lookup yields CDR1 SGHRS and CDR2 YFSETQ. The CDR3 loop is CASSLEHGEQYF.

The J gene is TRBJ2-7, the V gene TRBV7-2; as DNA is missing, the TRBD1 call by TCRdb cannot be tested. The CDR3 totals 13 residues. Germline-derived CDR1 and CDR2 are SGHTA and FQGNSA. CDR3 sequence: CASTRGGTYEQYF.

CDR3 protein: CASRKRPGQGTDTQYF. This chain joins TRBV4-1 and TRBJ2-3; TCRdb indicates TRBD1, and absent DNA this call remains unverified. CDR1 and CDR2 from the germline V gene are MGHRA and YSYEKL. The CDR3 sequence is 16 residues long.

V is TRBV2 and J is TRBJ2-5; the TCRdb D gene call, TRBD1, has no DNA to confirm it. Germline loops: CDR1 SNHLY, CDR2 FYNNEI. The CDR3 length is 13 residues. The CDR3 sequence: CASKATAQETQYF.

This chain joins TRBV28 and TRBJ2-7; there is no DNA to check the TCRdb D call of TRBD1. The CDR3 is made up of 14 amino acids. Germline CDR1 and CDR2: MDHEN and SYDVKM. This CDR3 is CASTASTGFYEQYF. Complete variable domain (other parts from reference TRBV28 and TRBJ2-7): DVKVTQSSRYLVKRTGEKVFLECVQDMDHENMFWYRQDPGLGLRLIYFSYDVKMKEKGDIPEGYSVSREKKERFSLILESASTNQTSMYLCASTASTGFYEQYFGPGTRLTVT.

V is TRBV4-3 and J is TRBJ2-7; TCRdb outputs TRBD1, but without DNA this stays unchecked. The CDR3 length is 15 residues. From germline, CDR1 is LGHNA and CDR2 YSLEER. The CDR3 here is CASSQEGTGFYEQYF.

The chain links TRBV7-2 to TRBJ1-2. Germline CDR1 reads SGHTA; CDR2 reads FQGNSA. This CDR3 is built from 17 residues. CDR3 region: CASSLAPFGRVNYGYTF.

This chain links TRBV7-2 with TRBJ2-4; lacking DNA, the TRBD1 call made by TCRdb goes unchecked. From germline, CDR1 is SGHTA and CDR2 FQGNSA. The CDR3 runs to 16 residues. CDR3 region: CASSPSGTGVKNIQYF.

The CDR3 loop reads CSARALRGSDYSNQPQHF. This chain connects TRBV20-1 to TRBJ1-5; TCRdb's D call, TRBD1, is unchecked because there is no DNA. This CDR3 has 18 residues. Germline assignment: CDR1 DFQATT and CDR2 SNEGSKA (reference sequence).

The chain links TRBV6-5 to TRBJ1-1. From germline, CDR1 is MNHEY and CDR2 SVGAGI. The CDR3 sequence is 17 residues long. This CDR3 reads CASSYRVTGRGNTEAFF.

The rearrangement joins TRBV7-2 to TRBJ2-2; TCRdb names TRBD2, which stays unverified in the absence of DNA. Germline V CDR1 and CDR2: SGHTA, FQGNSA. This CDR3 contains 16 residues. The CDR3: CASSPLGTSNTGELFF.

This chain links TRBV29-1 with TRBJ1-1; the TRBD1 assignment by TCRdb is unverifiable without DNA. Germline CDR1 SQVTM, CDR2 ANQGSEA. The CDR3 loop spans 13 amino acids. This CDR3 is CSVVPLPGTEAFF. The variable domain in full, with the rest retrieved from reference TRBV29-1 and TRBJ1-1, is SAVISQKPSRDICQRGTSLTIQCQVDSQVTMMFWYRQQPGQSLTLIATANQGSEATYESGFVIDKFPISRPNLTFSTLTVSNMSPEDSSIYLCSVVPLPGTEAFFGQGTRLTVV.

The rearrangement joins TRBV15 to TRBJ1-6. The CDR3 is made up of 16 amino acids. Germline V gives CDR1 LNHNV, CDR2 YYDKDF (reference sequence). The chain's CDR3 is CATSRAGQPYNSPLHF.

This chain links TRBV20-1 with TRBJ2-7; the D call of TRBD1 rests on TCRdb alone, since no DNA is present to check it. The CDR3 has 15 residues. Germline CDR1 reads DFQATT; CDR2 reads SNEGSKA (reference sequence). The CDR3 loop is CSARDPLGGGYEQYF.

The chain links TRBV6-1 to TRBJ1-6; the TCRdb call, TRBD1, lacks DNA for checking. From germline, CDR1 is MNHNS and CDR2 SASEGT. The CDR3 length is 16 residues. This CDR3 reads CASSPLRGTGNSPLHF.

V is TRBV4-3 and J is TRBJ2-3; the TRBD2 assignment by TCRdb is unverifiable without DNA. The CDR3 spans 17 residues. Germline lookup yields CDR1 LGHNA and CDR2 YSLEER. CDR3 amino acids: CASSQKGTSGGTDTQYF.

This rearrangement joins TRBV5-6 to TRBJ2-6. The CDR3 covers 15 residues. Germline V gene sequence: CDR1 SGHDT, CDR2 YYEEEE. The CDR3 reads CASSLGWSGANVLTF.

The chain has TRBV6-1 and TRBJ1-2; TCRdb proposes TRBD1, but this gene call is untestable without DNA. Germline CDR1 is MNHNS and CDR2 is SASEGT. The CDR3 extends over 16 amino acids. CDR3 sequence: CASSKTRTGGGYGYTF.

The chain combines TRBV27 with TRBJ2-7; the D call of TRBD1 rests on TCRdb alone, since no DNA is present to check it. Germline loops: CDR1 MNHEY, CDR2 SMNVEV (reference sequence). The CDR3 consists of 16 residues. The CDR3 loop reads CASSLSRTGRTYEQYF.

The rearrangement joins TRBV4-1 to TRBJ1-5; checking the TCRdb D call of TRBD1 is not possible without DNA. The CDR3 extends over 13 amino acids. Germline V gene lookup returns CDR1 MGHRA and CDR2 YSYEKL. CDR3 amino acids: CASSHPARPAQHF.

The CDR3 sequence: CASSQEDRLENIQYF. J is TRBJ2-4 and V is TRBV2; the TCRdb call, TRBD1, lacks DNA for checking. Germline V gene data show CDR1 as SNHLY and CDR2 as FYNNEI. The CDR3 has 15 amino acids.

The chain recombines TRBV20-1 with TRBJ2-5. CDR3 size: 14 residues. Germline loops: CDR1 DFQATT, CDR2 SNEGSKA (reference sequence). CDR3 residues: CSARHSSNQETQYF.

The rearrangement joins TRBV20-1 to TRBJ2-5; the D gene TCRdb calls, TRBD2, cannot be checked with no DNA. The CDR3 loop spans 14 amino acids. CDR1 DFQATT and CDR2 SNEGSKA come from the germline V gene (reference sequence). The CDR3: CSAPGVTILETQYF.

V gene TRBV20-1 combines with J gene TRBJ2-7; TCRdb picks TRBD2, but there is no DNA to check that call. This CDR3 spans 12 amino acids. Germline V CDR1 and CDR2: DFQATT, SNEGSKA (reference sequence). CDR3 protein: CSASTRTYEQYF.

The chain joins TRBV20-1 to TRBJ1-5. Looked up from germline, CDR1 is DFQATT and CDR2 is SNEGSKA (reference sequence). CDR3 length: 13 amino acids. The chain's CDR3 is CSARVGSNQPQHF.

The gene calls are TRBV27 and TRBJ1-3. The germline V gene has CDR1 MNHEY and CDR2 SMNVEV (reference sequence). This CDR3 contains 13 residues. CDR3 loop: CASSLTVGNTIYF.

The chain is built from TRBV11-2 and TRBJ2-7; TCRdb indicates TRBD2, and absent DNA this call remains unverified. Per germline, CDR1 SGHAT and CDR2 FQNNGV. The CDR3 loop spans 18 amino acids. The CDR3: CASSLMEGWESRAYEQYF.